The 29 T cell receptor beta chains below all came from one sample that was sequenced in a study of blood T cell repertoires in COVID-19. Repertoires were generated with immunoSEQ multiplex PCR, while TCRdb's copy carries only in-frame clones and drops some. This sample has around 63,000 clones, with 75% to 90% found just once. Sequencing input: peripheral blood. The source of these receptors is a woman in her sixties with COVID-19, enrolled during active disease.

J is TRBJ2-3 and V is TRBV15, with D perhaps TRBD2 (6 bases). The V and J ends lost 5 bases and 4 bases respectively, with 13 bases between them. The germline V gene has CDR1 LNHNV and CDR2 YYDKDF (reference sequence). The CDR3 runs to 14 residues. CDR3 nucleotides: TGTGCCACCAGCGCTGGGGGGAGCGCAGATACGCAGTATTTT. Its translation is CATSAGGSADTQYF.

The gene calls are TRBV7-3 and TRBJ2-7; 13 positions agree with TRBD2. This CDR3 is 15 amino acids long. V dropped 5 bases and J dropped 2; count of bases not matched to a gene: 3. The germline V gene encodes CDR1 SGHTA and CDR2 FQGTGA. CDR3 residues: CASSIGLAGAYEQYF. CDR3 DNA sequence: TGTGCCAGCAGCATCGGACTAGCGGGGGCCTACGAGCAGTACTTC.

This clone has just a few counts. The DNA for the CDR3 is TGTGCCAGTAGCCCCTTATTAGAGGTACGGGGAAATGAGCAGTTCTTC. Translating it yields CASSPLLEVRGNEQFF. The chain carries TRBV19 and TRBJ2-1; perhaps TRBD2 as D (5 bases). The CDR3 loop spans 16 amino acids. CDR1 is LNHDA, CDR2 SQIVND, per germline (reference sequence). The ends were cut back, 6 bases at V and 7 bases at J, with 22 bases in the middle.

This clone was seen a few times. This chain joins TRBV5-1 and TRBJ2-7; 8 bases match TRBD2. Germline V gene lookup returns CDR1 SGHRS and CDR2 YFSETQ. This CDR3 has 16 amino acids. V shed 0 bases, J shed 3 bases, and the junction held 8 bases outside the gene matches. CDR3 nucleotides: TGCGCCAGCAGCTTGGCGCGGGGGGCAATCGACTACGAGCAGTACTTC. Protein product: CASSLARGAIDYEQYF.

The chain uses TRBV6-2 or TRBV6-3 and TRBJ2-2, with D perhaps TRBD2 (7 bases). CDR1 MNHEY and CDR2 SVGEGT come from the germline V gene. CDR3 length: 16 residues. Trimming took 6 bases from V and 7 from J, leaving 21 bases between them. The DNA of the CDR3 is TGTGCCAGCAGCCCCGGTAGTCCGGGGGGCGACGGGGAGCTGTTTTTT. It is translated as CASSPGSPGGDGELFF.

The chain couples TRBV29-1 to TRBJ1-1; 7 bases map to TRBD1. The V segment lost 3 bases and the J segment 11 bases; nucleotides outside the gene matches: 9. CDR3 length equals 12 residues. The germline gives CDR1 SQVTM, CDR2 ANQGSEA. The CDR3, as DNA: TGCAGCGTTGACGTGCCCCAGGGGGATGCTTTCTTT. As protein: CSVDVPQGDAFF. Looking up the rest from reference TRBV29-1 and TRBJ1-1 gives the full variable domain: SAVISQKPSRDICQRGTSLTIQCQVDSQVTMMFWYRQQPGQSLTLIATANQGSEATYESGFVIDKFPISRPNLTFSTLTVSNMSPEDSSIYLCSVDVPQGDAFFGQGTRLTVV.

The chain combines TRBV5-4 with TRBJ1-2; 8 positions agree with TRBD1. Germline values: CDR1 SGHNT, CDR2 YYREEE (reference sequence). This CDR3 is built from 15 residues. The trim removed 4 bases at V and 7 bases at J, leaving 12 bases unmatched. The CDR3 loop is CASSPRGRGLRGYTF. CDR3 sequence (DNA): TGTGCCAGCAGCCCCCGAGGCAGGGGGCTGCGTGGCTACACCTTC.

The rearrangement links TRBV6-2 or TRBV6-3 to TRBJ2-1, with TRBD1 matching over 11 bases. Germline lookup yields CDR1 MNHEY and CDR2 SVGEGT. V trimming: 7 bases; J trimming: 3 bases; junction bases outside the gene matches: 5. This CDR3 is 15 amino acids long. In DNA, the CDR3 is TGTGCCAGCATCCCGGGACAGGGGGACTACAATGAGCAGTTCTTC. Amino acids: CASIPGQGDYNEQFF.

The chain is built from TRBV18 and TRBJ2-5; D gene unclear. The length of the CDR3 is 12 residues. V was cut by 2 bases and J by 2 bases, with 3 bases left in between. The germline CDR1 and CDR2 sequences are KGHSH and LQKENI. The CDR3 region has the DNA TGTGCCAGCTCACCAGAGCAAGAGACCCAGTACTTC. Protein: CASSPEQETQYF.

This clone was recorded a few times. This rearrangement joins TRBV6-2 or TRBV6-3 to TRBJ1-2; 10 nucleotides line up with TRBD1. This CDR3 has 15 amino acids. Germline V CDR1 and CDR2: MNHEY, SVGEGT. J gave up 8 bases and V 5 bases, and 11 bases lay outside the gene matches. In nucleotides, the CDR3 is TGTGCCAGCAGTGACGACCCGGACAGGGGGAGAGGCTACACCTTC. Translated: CASSDDPDRGRGYTF.

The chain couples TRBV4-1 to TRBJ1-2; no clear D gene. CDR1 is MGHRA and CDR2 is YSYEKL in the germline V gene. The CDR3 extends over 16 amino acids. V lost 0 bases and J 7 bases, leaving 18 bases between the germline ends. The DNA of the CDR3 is TGCGCCAGCAGCCAAGATCCAAGTTCCCCCGCCGGTGGCTACACCTTC. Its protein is CASSQDPSSPAGGYTF.

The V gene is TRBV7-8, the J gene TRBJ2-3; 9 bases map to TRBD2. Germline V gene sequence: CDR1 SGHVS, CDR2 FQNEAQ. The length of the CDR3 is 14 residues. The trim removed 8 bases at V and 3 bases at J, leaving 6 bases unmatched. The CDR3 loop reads CASQGLAVTDTQYF. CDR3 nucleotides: TGTGCCAGCCAGGGACTAGCCGTGACAGATACGCAGTATTTT.

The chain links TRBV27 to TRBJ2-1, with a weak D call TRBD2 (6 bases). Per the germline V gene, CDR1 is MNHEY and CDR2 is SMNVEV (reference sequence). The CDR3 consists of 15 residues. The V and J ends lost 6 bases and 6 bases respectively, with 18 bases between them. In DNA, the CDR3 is TGTGCCAGCAGCCTCATCGGGAGCTTGGGCAATGAGCAGTTCTTC. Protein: CASSLIGSLGNEQFF.

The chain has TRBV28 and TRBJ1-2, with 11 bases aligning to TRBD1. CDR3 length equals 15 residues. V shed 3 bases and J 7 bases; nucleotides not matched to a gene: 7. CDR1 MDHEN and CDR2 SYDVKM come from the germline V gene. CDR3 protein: CASSLEGTGGFGYTF. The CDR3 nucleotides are TGTGCCAGCAGTTTGGAGGGGACAGGGGGGTTTGGCTACACCTTC.

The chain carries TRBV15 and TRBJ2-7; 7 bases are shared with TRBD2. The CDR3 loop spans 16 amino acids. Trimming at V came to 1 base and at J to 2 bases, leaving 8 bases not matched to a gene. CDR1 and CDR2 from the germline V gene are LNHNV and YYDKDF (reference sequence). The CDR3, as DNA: TGTGCCACCAGCAGAGCCGGGGCTAGCGGTGCCTACGAGCAGTACTTC. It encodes CATSRAGASGAYEQYF.

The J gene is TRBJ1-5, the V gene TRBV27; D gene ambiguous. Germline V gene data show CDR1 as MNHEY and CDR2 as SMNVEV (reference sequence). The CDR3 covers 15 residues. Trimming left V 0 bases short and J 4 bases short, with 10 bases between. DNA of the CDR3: TGTGCCAGCAGTTTATCGAGTACGATGAATCAGCCCCAGCATTTT. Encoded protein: CASSLSSTMNQPQHF.

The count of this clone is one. The CDR3 spells CASSLTRLDRPNQPQHF. CDR3 coding DNA: TGTGCCAGCAGCTTAACCCGGTTGGACAGACCCAATCAGCCCCAGCATTTT. The chain joins TRBV7-3 to TRBJ1-5; maybe TRBD1 (6 bases). The CDR3 runs 17 residues. V lost 0 bases, J lost 3 bases, and 15 bases lay in between. In germline, CDR1 is SGHTA, CDR2 FQGTGA.

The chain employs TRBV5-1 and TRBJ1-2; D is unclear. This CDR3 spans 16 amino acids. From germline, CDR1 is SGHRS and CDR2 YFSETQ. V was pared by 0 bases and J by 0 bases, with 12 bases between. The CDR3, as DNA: TGCGCCAGCAGCTTGGAACCCAGCGCTCCTAACTATGGCTACACCTTC. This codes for CASSLEPSAPNYGYTF.

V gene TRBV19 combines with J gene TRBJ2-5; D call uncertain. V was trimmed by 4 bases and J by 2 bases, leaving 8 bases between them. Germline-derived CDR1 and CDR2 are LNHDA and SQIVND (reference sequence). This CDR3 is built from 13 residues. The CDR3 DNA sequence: TGTGCCAGTAGTAACACAGCACAAGAGACCCAGTACTTC. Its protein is CASSNTAQETQYF. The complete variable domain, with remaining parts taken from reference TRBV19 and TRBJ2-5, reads DGGITQSPKYLFRKEGQNVTLSCEQNLNHDAMYWYRQDPGQGLRLIYYSQIVNDFQKGDIAEGYSVSREKKESFPLTVTSAQKNPTAFYLCASSNTAQETQYFGPGTRLLVL.

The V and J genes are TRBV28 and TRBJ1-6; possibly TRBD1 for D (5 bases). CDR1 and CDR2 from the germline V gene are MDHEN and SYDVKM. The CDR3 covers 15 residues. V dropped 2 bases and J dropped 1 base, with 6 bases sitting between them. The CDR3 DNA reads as TGTGCCAGCAGTTTAAGGGGATCCTATAATTCACCCCTCCACTTT. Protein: CASSLRGSYNSPLHF.

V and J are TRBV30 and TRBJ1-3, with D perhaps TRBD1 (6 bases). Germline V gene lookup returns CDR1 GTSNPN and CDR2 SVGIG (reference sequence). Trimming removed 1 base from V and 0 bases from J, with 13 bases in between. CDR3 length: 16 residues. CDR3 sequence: CAWSGDTSSSGNTIYF. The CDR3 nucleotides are TGTGCCTGGAGTGGGGACACCTCGAGCTCTGGAAACACCATATATTTT.

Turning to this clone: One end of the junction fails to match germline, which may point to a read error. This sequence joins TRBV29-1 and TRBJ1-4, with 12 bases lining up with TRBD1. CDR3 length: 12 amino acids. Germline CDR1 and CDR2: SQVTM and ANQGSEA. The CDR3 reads CSVETGGDRGLF. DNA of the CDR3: TGCAGCGTTGAAACAGGAGGGGACAGGGGGCTTTTT.

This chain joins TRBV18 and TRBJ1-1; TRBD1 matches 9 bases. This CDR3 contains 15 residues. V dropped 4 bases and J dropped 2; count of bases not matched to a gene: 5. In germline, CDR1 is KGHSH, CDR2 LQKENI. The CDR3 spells CASSRRTGVNTEAFF. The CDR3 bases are TGTGCCAGCTCACGACGGACAGGGGTCAACACTGAAGCTTTCTTT.

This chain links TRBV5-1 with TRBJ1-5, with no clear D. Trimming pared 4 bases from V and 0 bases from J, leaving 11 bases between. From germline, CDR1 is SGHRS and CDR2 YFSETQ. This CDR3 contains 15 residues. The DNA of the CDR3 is TGCGCCAGCAGCGCGCTAGGATATAGCAATCAGCCCCAGCATTTT. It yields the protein CASSALGYSNQPQHF.

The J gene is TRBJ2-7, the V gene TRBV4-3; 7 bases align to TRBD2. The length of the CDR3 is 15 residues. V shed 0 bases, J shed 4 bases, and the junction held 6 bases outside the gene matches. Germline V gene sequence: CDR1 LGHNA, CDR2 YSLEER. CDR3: CASSQDRVGGYEQYF. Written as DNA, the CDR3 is TGCGCCAGCAGCCAAGATCGGGTGGGAGGGTACGAGCAGTACTTC.

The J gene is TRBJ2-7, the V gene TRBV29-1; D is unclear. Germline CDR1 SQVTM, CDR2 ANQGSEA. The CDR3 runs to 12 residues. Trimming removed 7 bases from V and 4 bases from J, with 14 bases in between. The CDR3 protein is CSGGGTIYEQYF. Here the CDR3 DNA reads TGCAGCGGAGGCGGCACGATTTACGAGCAGTACTTC.

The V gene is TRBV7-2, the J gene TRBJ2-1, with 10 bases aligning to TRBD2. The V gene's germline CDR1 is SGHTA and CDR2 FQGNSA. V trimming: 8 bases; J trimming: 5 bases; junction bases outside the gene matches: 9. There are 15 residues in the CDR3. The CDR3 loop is CASSLGTSAHNEQFF. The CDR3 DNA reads TGTGCCAGCTCCCTGGGGACTAGCGCCCACAATGAGCAGTTCTTC. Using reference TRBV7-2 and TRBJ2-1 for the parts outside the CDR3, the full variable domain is GAGVSQSPSNKVTEKGKDVELRCDPISGHTALYWYRQSLGQGLEFLIYFQGNSAPDKSGLPSDRFSAERTGGSVSTLTIQRTQQEDSAVYLCASSLGTSAHNEQFFGPGTRLTVL.

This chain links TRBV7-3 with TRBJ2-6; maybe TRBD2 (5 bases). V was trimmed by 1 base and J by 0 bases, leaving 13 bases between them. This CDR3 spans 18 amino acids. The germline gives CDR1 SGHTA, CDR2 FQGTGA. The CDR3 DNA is TGTGCCAGCAGCTTAAGGGCGTCGGCGGGCTCTGGGGCCAACGTCCTGACTTTC. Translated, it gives CASSLRASAGSGANVLTF.

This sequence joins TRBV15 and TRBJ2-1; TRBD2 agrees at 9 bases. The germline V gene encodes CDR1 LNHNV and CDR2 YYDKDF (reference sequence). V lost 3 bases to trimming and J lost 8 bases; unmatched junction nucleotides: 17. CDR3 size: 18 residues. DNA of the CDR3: TGTGCCACCAGCAGGTGGCAGCGGGGGAGCGGGAGGTTAGATGAGCAGTTCTTC. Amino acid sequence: CATSRWQRGSGRLDEQFF.